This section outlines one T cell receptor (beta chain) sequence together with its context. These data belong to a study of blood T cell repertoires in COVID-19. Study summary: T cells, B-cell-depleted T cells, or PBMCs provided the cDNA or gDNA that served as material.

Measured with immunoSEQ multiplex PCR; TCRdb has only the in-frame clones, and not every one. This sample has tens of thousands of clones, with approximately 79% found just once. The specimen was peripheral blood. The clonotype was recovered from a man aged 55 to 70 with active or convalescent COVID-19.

The chain's CDR3 is CAISESAPRGDTIYF. As DNA, the CDR3 is TGTGCCATCAGTGAGTCCGCACCCAGGGGGGACACCATATATTTT. The rearrangement links TRBV10-3 to TRBJ1-3, with 7 bases fitting TRBD1. CDR1 ENHRY and CDR2 SYGVKD come from the germline V gene. The CDR3 is 15 amino acids. J was trimmed by 8 bases and V by 0 bases; bases with no gene match: 7.